The source of this TCR beta chain is a study of blood T cell repertoires in COVID-19. Study-level background: Italy, Spain and the United States were the sources of the convalescent and acute COVID-19 samples.

Per the authors' pipeline: Estimated nucleated cell counts came from reference gene primer amplification. Here immunoSEQ multiplex PCR was the method, and the copy in TCRdb shows in-frame clones only, minus some. D and trimming were read from the DNA, whereas the V and J calls and clone size are those reported in that table. The top ten clones hold 5.1% of a sample with roughly 100,000 clones, about nine tenths of them seen once. The CDR3 has 14 amino acids. Between the trimmed V and J ends, which lost 7 bases and 0 bases, there was a span of 12 bases. Per germline, CDR1 MNHEY and CDR2 SVGAGI. Sequencing used peripheral blood. The rearrangement links TRBV6-5 to TRBJ1-1, with a possible D match to TRBD1 (6 bases). This TCR came from a man aged 50 to 59 with acute or convalescent COVID-19. As DNA, the CDR3 is TGTGCCAGCAATGCGAGGGGGATGAACACTGAAGCTTTCTTT. It specifies CASNARGMNTEAFF.